This TCR beta chain was sequenced in a study of blood T cells in healthy people across ages. General observations from the study: TCR beta diversity was tightly associated with the proportion of naive T cells. Lack of knowledge of donor CMV status possibly confounded expanded clonotype changes.

Using a J-beta primer mix together with a sample-barcoded 5' primer, a second PCR was run for 7 to 11 cycles. A template-switch adaptor containing 12 random nucleotides labeled each cDNA molecule. TCRdb re-called the 5' RACE reads through MiXCR, storing one row per CDR3 protein. This table holds hundreds of thousands of distinct CDR3 sequences, about a third found once. As for this clonotype: The target antigen is unknown.

The CDR3 has 14 amino acids. With 3 bases removed from V and 4 bases from J, the gap between germline ends came to 15 bases. Germline V CDR1 and CDR2: SQVTM, ANQGSEA. The sequenced sample consisted of blood. The sequence derives from a woman aged 80 or over in good health. The chain links TRBV29-1 to TRBJ1-2; maybe TRBD1 (5 bases). The CDR3 reads CSVDGGTGSYGYTF. CDR3 sequence (DNA): TGCAGCGTTGATGGGGGTACCGGGAGCTATGGCTACACCTTC.